Presented here are 12 T cell receptor beta chains from one specimen sequenced in a study of tumor and adjacent non-tumor tissue in lung cancer. The library came from three nested PCR rounds adapted from ARM-PCR protocols. TCRdb re-called the multiplex PCR reads with MiXCR, one entry per CDR3 protein. Here the sample spans roughly 67,000 distinct CDR3 sequences, around 60% being singletons. No cell sorting was done before RNA was extracted from the tissue. What was sequenced was lung tumor tissue. The receptors originated from a man in his fifties or sixties with non-small cell lung cancer.

This clonotype appeared a few times. The J gene is TRBJ2-3, the V gene TRBV11-3; maybe TRBD2 (7 bases). V lost 3 bases, J lost 2 bases, and 18 bases lay in between. This CDR3 is 17 amino acids long. The V gene's germline CDR1 is SGHNT and CDR2 YENEEA. Here the CDR3 DNA reads TGTGCCAGCAGCTTCGGGACTAATGGGGGGCCCACAGATACGCAGTATTTT. It codes for CASSFGTNGGPTDTQYF.

In regard to this clonotype: A much larger clone is a single base away; this may be a read error. The CDR3 does not close with the conserved phenylalanine or tryptophan, likely indicating a read error. V is TRBV20-1 and J is TRBJ1-2; no definite D call. This CDR3 region has 12 residues. V was cut by 6 bases and J by 0 bases, with 8 bases left in between. Germline V lookup: CDR1 DFQATT, CDR2 SNEGSKA (reference sequence). The CDR3 here is CSANTANYGYTL. The DNA of the CDR3 is TGCAGTGCGAATACAGCTAACTATGGCTACACCTTA.

Worth noting for this clonotype: Germline is not matched at one junction end, which may reflect a read error. The chain couples TRBV6-1 to TRBJ2-2, with D perhaps given as TRBD1 or TRBD2 (5 bases each). This CDR3 comprises 14 residues. CDR1 is MNHNS and CDR2 is SASEGT in the germline V gene. This chain's CDR3 is CTSSRQLSTGELLF. The CDR3 DNA reads as TGTACCAGCAGCAGACAGCTGTCCACCGGGGAGCTGCTTTTT.

The V and J genes are TRBV10-2 and TRBJ1-2; D is possibly TRBD1 (5 bases). The CDR3 has 13 amino acids. V lost 7 bases, J lost 9 bases, and 18 bases lay in between. The germline CDR1 and CDR2 sequences are WSHSY and SAAADI. The DNA of the CDR3 is TGCGCCAGCATTGATGGGGGGAGTAATTGCTACACCTTC. Encoded protein: CASIDGGSNCYTF.

As for this clonotype: The junction shows a germline mismatch at one end, possibly a read error. The chain couples TRBV24-1 to TRBJ2-7, with 7 positions matching TRBD2. This CDR3 has 13 amino acids. Germline assignment: CDR1 KGHDR and CDR2 SFDVKD. DNA of the CDR3: TGTGCCACCAGTCATGGATTAGGGAGGGAGCAGTACTTT. Its translation is CATSHGLGREQYF.

There are many counts of this clonotype. The chain recombines TRBV28 with TRBJ2-7; D ambiguous. Looked up from germline, CDR1 is MDHEN and CDR2 is SYDVKM. The CDR3 contains 12 residues. V was clipped by 7 bases and J by 2 bases, with 9 bases between them. CDR3 bases: TGTGCCAGCAACTTGAACACCTACGAGCAGTACTTC. It codes for CASNLNTYEQYF.

The chain is built from TRBV30 and TRBJ1-6; no definite D call. This CDR3 region has 12 residues. The V gene lost 4 bases and the J gene lost 5 bases, with 6 bases spanning the gap. CDR1 GTSNPN and CDR2 SVGIG come from the germline V gene (reference sequence). CDR3 sequence: CAWTRNNSPLHF. The CDR3 DNA follows: TGTGCCTGGACACGGAATAATTCACCCCTCCACTTT.

As concerns this clonotype: A junction end diverges from the germline sequence, so it may reflect a read error. CDR3 sequence (DNA): TGTGCCAGCCGTGGGTGTCGCTATAGCTACACCTTC. Amino acids: CASRGCRYSYTF. The chain combines TRBV28 with TRBJ1-2; no clear D gene. The CDR3 consists of 12 residues. Germline assignment: CDR1 MDHEN and CDR2 SYDVKM.

Written as DNA, the CDR3 is TGTGCCAGCAGCGTACTGGTGACAGGCCCCGGAAACACCATATATTTT. It is translated as CASSVLVTGPGNTIYF. J is TRBJ1-3 and V is TRBV11-2; D possibly corresponds to TRBD1 (6 bases). Germline V gene lookup returns CDR1 SGHAT and CDR2 FQNNGV. The V end lost 5 bases, the J end lost 4 bases, and 18 bases lay between the germline ends. The CDR3 runs to 16 residues.

This chain uses TRBV30 with TRBJ1-2; tentative D call: TRBD1 (5 bases). The germline V and J ends were trimmed by 3 bases and 5 bases, with 10 bases remaining between them. This CDR3 is built from 12 residues. Germline V gene data show CDR1 as GTSNPN and CDR2 as SVGIG (reference sequence). The CDR3 DNA reads TGTGCCTGGAGGAGCGACAGTTATGGCTACACCTTC. Encoded protein: CAWRSDSYGYTF. Based on the CDR3 plus reference TRBV30 and TRBJ1-2, the full variable domain is SQTIHQWPATLVQPVGSPLSLECTVEGTSNPNLYWYRQAAGRGLQLLFYSVGIGQISSEVPQNLSASRPQDRQFILSSKKLLLSDSGFYLCAWRSDSYGYTFGSGTRLTVV.

In this sample, this clonotype turned up many times. This chain joins TRBV12-3 or TRBV12-4 and TRBJ2-7; 10 nucleotides match TRBD1. Losses at the gene ends were 6 bases for V and 0 bases for J; bases not matched to a gene: 5. CDR3 size: 15 residues. The CDR3: CASSPGTGASYEQYF. The DNA for the CDR3 is TGTGCCAGCAGCCCCGGGACAGGGGCCTCCTACGAGCAGTACTTC.

The rearrangement joins TRBV7-6 to TRBJ2-5, with 12 bases aligning to TRBD2. Germline-derived CDR1 and CDR2 are SGHVS and FNYEAQ. With V trimmed by 2 bases and J by 4 bases, 5 bases remained unmatched. The CDR3 spans 16 residues. DNA for the CDR3: TGTGCCAGCAGCTTAAGGCTAGCGGGGGGGAGAGAGACCCAGTACTTC. This codes for CASSLRLAGGRETQYF.